Included here is one TCR beta chain sequence, with context. Its recognized antigen is unknown. No base qualities exist here, and no much larger clone lies one base off it. CDR1 and CDR2 are drawn from the germline V gene: MNHNS, SASEGT. The CDR3 sequence holds 15 residues, the cysteine and phenylalanine included. Just the 45-base CDR3 DNA is kept, in frame starting at base 1. The V and J ends are trimmed by 1 base and 0 bases, leaving 7 bases between them. The data stem from a study of blood T cell repertoires in COVID-19 (TCRdb year 2020). In terms of the full investigation: Collaborator samples came from the United States, Italy and Spain and covered acute and convalescent phases of COVID-19. The repertoires were released in a freely available public database intended as a resource for research on the immune response to SARS-CoV-2. The material from the prospective study consisted of cDNA or gDNA derived from T cells, B-cell-depleted T cells, or PBMCs. Deeply sampled blood TCRbeta repertoires from subjects exposed to, actively infected with, or recovered from COVID-19 were included in the dataset. Where available, HLA class I and class II types were obtained from metadata supplied by the sample provider rather than from assay-based typing. The sample metadata nearly always contained a de-identified subject ID, COVID-19 status, age in years and sex. Samples were obtained from the ongoing ImmuneRACE study (first 160 participants) and from 1,200 or so subjects provided by 6 global collaborators.

The collaborating institutions used their own protocols to collect whole blood in K2EDTA tubes. Collaborator samples were shipped for TCRbeta analysis as frozen whole blood, isolated PBMCs, or DNA extracted from either sample type. The research as a whole found: Clinical and demographic metadata were provided uncurated, with the amount varying by source and participant.

The immunoSEQ Assay, a bias-controlled multiplex PCR, was used to amplify TCRbeta CDR3 regions from genomic DNA. The original pipeline was this. Nucleated cell counts per sample were estimated from amplification of reference gene primers within the assay. Sequence reads were collapsed and filtered to measure the absolute abundance of every unique TCRbeta CDR3 rearrangement. For each sample, productive Simpson clonality was calculated as the square root of Simpson's diversity index across productive rearrangements. As stored in TCRdb, this immuneACCESS dataset retains in-frame rearrangements with V and J assigned. A fraction of the clones does not appear; measured against another copy, unresolved V genes explain less than half of the discrepancy, and the remainder lacks a known reason. That table gives V, J and clone size, and the DNA gave D and trimming. This sample has about 60,000 clones in its table, and 79% of those were observed once. The ten largest make up around 5.1% of the sample.

The sequenced sample consisted of peripheral blood. This receptor was identified in a woman aged 70-85 years with acute or convalescent COVID-19. This receptor chain uses TRBV6-1 and TRBJ2-4; the D gene is possibly TRBD1, with 5 bases matching. CDR3 region: CASSEVGVAKNIQYF. The sequenced DNA is TGTGCCAGCAGTGAAGTAGGGGTAGCCAAAAACATTCAGTACTTC.